Reported below is one TCR beta chain. Its antigen is as yet unknown. This CDR3 is built from 16 residues. V lost 5 bases to trimming and J lost 0 bases; unmatched junction nucleotides: 7. Germline loops: CDR1 MNHEY, CDR2 SMNVEV (reference sequence). Clones were sequenced by immunoSEQ multiplex PCR, and TCRdb holds only the in-frame ones, with some missing. The data hold 65,000 to 85,000 clones, with 80% to 95% observed a single time. This sample was taken from a study of OX40 agonist ivuxolimab in advanced cancers. Study results and caveats: Patients who responded partially at 0.1-3.0 mg/kg showed clonal expansion ranking among the lowest.

This material consisted of CD4+ or CD8+ T cells sorted from blood, taken in a trial of the OX40 agonist ivuxolimab. The TCR was taken from an adult with an advanced solid tumor such as melanoma, head and neck, liver or kidney cancer. The V and J genes are TRBV27 and TRBJ2-7; 10 bases match TRBD2. The CDR3 sequence: CASSPSSGGFSYEQYF. CDR3 DNA: TGTGCCAGCAGTCCATCTAGCGGGGGCTTCTCCTACGAGCAGTACTTC.